The sequence of this TCR beta chain was determined in a study of shared clonotypes between healthy human individuals. Trimming removed 4 bases at V and 0 bases at J, with 7 bases between. Germline CDR1 reads SGHDT; CDR2 reads YYEEEE. The CDR3 sequence is 13 residues long. CD45RO-negative cells were positively selected for CCR7, leaving out terminally differentiated effector memory CD45RA+ cells. Data came from immunoSEQ multiplex PCR; TCRdb stores just in-frame clones and leaves some out. The sample yields approximately 2,000,000 clones, 93% seen once. The receptor was derived from a man aged 18 to 35 in good health. Some clones in this sample may be carry-over from other donors' samples. The sample was naive CD8+ T cells from PBMCs. The chain combines TRBV5-6 with TRBJ2-5; D is uncertain. CDR3: CASSPRYQETQYF. The DNA for the CDR3 is TGTGCCAGCAGCCCCCGGTACCAAGAGACCCAGTACTTC.